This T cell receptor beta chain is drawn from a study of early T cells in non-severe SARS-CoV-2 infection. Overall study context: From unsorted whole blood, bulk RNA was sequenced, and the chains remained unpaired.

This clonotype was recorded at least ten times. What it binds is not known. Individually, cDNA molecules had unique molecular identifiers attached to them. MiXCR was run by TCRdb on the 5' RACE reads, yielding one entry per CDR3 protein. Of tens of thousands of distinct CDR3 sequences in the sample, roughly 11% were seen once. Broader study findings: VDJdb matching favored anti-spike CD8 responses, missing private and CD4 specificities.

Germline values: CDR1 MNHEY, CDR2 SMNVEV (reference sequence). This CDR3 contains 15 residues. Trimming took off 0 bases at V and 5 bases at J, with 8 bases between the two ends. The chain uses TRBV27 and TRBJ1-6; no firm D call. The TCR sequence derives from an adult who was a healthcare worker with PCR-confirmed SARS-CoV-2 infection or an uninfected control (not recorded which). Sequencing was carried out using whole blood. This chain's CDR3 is CASSLSRLNNSPLHF. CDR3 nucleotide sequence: TGTGCCAGCAGTTTATCAAGGCTTAATAATTCACCCCTCCACTTT.